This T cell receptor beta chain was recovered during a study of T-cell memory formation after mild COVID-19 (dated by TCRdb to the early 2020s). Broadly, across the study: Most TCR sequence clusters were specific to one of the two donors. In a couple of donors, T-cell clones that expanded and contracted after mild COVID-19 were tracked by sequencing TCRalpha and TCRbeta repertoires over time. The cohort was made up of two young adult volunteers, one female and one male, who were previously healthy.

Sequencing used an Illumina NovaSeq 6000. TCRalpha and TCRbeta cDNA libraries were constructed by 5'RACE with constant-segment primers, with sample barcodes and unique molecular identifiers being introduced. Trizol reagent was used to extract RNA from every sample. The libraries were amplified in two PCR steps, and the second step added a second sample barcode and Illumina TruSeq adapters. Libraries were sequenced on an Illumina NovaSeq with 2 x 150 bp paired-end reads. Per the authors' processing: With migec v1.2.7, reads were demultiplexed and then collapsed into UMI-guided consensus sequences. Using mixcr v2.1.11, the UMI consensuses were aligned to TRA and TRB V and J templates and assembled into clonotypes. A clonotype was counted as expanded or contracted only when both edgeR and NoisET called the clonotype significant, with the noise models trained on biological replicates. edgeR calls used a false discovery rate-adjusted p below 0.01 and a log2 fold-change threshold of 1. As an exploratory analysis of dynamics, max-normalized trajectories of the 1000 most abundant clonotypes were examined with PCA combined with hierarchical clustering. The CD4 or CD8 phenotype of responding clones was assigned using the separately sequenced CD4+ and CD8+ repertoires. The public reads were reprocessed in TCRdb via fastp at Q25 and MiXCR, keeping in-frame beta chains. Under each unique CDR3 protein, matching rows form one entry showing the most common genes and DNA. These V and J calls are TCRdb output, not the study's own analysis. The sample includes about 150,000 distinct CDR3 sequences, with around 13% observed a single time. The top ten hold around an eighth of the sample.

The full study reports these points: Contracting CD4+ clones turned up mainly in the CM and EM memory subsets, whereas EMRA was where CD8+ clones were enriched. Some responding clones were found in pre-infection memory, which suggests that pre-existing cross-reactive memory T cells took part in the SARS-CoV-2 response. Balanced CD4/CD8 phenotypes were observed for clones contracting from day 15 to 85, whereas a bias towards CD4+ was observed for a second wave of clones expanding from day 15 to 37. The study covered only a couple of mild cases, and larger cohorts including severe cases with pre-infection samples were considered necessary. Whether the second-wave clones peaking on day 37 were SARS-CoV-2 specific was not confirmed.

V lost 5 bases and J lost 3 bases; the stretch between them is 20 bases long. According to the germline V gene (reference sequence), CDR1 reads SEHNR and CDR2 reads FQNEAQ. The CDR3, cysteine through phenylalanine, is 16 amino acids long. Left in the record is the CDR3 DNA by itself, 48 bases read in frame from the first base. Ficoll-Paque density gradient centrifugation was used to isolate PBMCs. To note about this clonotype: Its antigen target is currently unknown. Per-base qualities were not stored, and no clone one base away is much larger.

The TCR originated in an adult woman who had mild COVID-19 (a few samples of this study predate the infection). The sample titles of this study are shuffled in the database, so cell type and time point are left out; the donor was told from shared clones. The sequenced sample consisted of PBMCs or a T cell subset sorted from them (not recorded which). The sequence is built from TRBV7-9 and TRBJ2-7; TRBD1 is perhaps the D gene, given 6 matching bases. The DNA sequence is TGTGCCAGCAGCAAAGGGGGTGTAGGGTCCCACTACGAGCAGTACTTC. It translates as CASSKGGVGSHYEQYF.